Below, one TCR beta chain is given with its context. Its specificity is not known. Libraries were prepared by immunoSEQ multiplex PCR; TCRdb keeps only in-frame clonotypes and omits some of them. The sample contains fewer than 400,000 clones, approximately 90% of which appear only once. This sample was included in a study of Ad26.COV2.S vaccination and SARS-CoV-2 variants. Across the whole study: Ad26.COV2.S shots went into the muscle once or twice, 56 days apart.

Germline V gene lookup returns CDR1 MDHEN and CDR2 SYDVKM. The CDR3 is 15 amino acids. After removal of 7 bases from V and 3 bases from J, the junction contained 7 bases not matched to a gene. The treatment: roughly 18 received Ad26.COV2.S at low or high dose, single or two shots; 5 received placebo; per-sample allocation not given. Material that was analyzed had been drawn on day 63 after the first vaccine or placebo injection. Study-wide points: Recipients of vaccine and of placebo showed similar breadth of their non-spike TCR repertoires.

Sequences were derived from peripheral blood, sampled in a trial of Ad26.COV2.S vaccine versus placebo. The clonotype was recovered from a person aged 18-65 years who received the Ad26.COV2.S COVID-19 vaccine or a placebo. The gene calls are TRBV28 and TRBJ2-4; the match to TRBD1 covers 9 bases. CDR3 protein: CASTGTGSGKNIQYF. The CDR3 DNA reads TGTGCCAGCACCGGGACAGGGTCTGGCAAAAACATTCAGTACTTC.